This TCR beta chain was identified in a study of human T cells and chemical hapten exposure. The CDR3 spans 15 residues. Trimming at V came to 1 base and at J to 8 bases, leaving 4 bases not matched to a gene. CDR1 SGHVS and CDR2 FQNEAQ come from the germline V gene. Authors' analysis steps: The number of TCRs in each sample had a median of 95,638 and spanned roughly 23,224 to 750,000. TCRdb re-analysed the RACE reads in MiXCR, keeping a single row per CDR3 protein. The V and J calls and clone size come from TCRdb's table, not from the authors' own analysis. The profile shows 280,000 or so distinct CDR3 sequences, about 7.7% of them singletons. Study conclusions and caveats: A positive correlation with patch test score was shown by PT1 expanded TCR counts.

A remark on this clonotype: Its antigen is unidentified.

Time point described: pre-sensitization, week 0. Documented treatment: therapeutic diphenylcyclopropenone sensitization with weekly scalp DPC. Before extraction, the whole blood was not fractionated, and total RNA was taken from it. The chain uses TRBV7-8 and TRBJ1-6; 8 bases map to TRBD1. This sequence was found in a man younger than 30 with alopecia areata. Some clones in this sample may be carry-over from other donors' samples. The sequencing here drew on whole blood, taken in connection with sensitization to the hapten diphenylcyclopropenone (DPC). CDR3 DNA sequence: TGTGCCAGCAGCTTAGTTCCAGGGGGCGATTCACCCCTCCACTTT. Translated, it gives CASSLVPGGDSPLHF. The complete variable domain, with remaining parts taken from reference TRBV7-8 and TRBJ1-6, reads GAGVSQSPRYKVAKRGQDVALRCDPISGHVSLFWYQQALGQGPEFLTYFQNEAQLDKSGLPSDRFFAERPEGSVSTLKIQRTQQEDSAVYLCASSLVPGGDSPLHFGNGTRLTVT.